This T cell receptor (beta chain) was identified during a study of patients and donors after allogeneic stem cell transplantation. A few counts support this clonotype. Germline V gene sequence: CDR1 SGHTS, CDR2 YDEGEE. The CDR3 is 13 residues long. Trimming cost V 3 bases and J 4 bases; bases outside gene matches: 1. TCRdb reprocessed the RT-PCR reads with MiXCR, giving one entry per CDR3 protein. The sample lists about 160,000 distinct CDR3 sequences; about 24% were seen once. This TCR derives from a human donor who was either an allogeneic HSCT recipient or a stem cell or donor lymphocyte infusion donor (not recorded which). It is not recorded whose cells these are; they may come from a transplant donor. Sequencing was performed on blood, either unsorted or a sorted T cell fraction (not recorded which). The chain links TRBV5-8 to TRBJ1-3, with 7 bases that match TRBD1. CDR3 protein: CASSWGQGNTIYF. The CDR3 nucleotides are TGTGCCAGCAGCTGGGGACAGGGAAACACCATATATTTT.